A single sample is the source of the 10 T cell receptor beta chains below, sequenced in a study of T cells in Graves' hyperthyroidism and ophthalmopathy. Regions amplified from RNA transcripts were the TCR beta CDR3 regions. When the TCR CDR3 underwent first-round RT-PCR, the HTBI primer set was used. From the multiplex PCR reads, TCRdb called clonotypes with MiXCR, one entry per CDR3 protein. The table has about 300,000 distinct CDR3 sequences, 25% seen once. What was sequenced was blood. The receptors here all came from a man aged 35 to 55 with Graves' hyperthyroidism that later progressed to Graves' ophthalmopathy.

Many counts were recorded for this clonotype. An end of the junction differs from the germline gene, which may be a read error. The chain uses TRBV28 and TRBJ1-5; 8 bases match TRBD1. From germline, CDR1 is MDHEN and CDR2 SYDVKM. The CDR3 covers 16 residues. CDR3: CASSSFGTGYNQPPHF. The CDR3 bases are TGTGCCAGCAGTTCCTTCGGGACAGGCTACAATCAGCCCCCGCATTTT.

This clonotype was found many times. The chain employs TRBV5-1 and TRBJ1-3; a possible D gene is TRBD1 (6 bases). This CDR3 has 16 amino acids. Between the trimmed V and J ends, which lost 1 base and 0 bases, there was a span of 11 bases. Germline V gene lookup returns CDR1 SGHRS and CDR2 YFSETQ. The CDR3 DNA is TGCGCCAGCAGCTTGACAGGGCCACGCTCTGGAAACACCATATATTTT. It encodes CASSLTGPRSGNTIYF.

The CDR3 DNA is TGTGCCAGCAGTTCTGGGCGGGAGATAGCCAAAAACATTCAGTACTTC. Translating it yields CASSSGREIAKNIQYF. V usage is TRBV6-2 or TRBV6-3 and J usage is TRBJ2-4; 7 nucleotides match TRBD2. The CDR3 contains 16 residues. V lost 4 bases to trimming and J lost 0 bases; unmatched junction nucleotides: 6. The germline gives CDR1 MNHEY, CDR2 SVGEGT.

This clonotype came up many times. The V and J genes are TRBV12-3 or TRBV12-4 and TRBJ1-5; 9 nucleotides align to TRBD1. The CDR3 totals 14 residues. Trimming removed 6 bases from V and 6 bases from J; junction bases left unmatched: 6. Written as DNA, the CDR3 is TGTGCCAGCAGCACGACAGGGGGAGGTCAGCCCCAGCATTTT. Encoded protein: CASSTTGGGQPQHF.

This clonotype was seen many times. This chain links TRBV30 with TRBJ2-2; 9 bases line up with TRBD1. Germline-derived CDR1 and CDR2 are GTSNPN and SVGIG (reference sequence). Trimming took 2 bases from V and 5 from J; bases not matched to a gene: 9. The CDR3 covers 16 residues. The CDR3 region is CAWSQPGQGLTGELFF. CDR3 sequence (DNA): TGTGCCTGGAGTCAACCGGGACAGGGCCTAACCGGGGAGCTGTTTTTT.

Many counts were recorded for this clonotype. The chain is built from TRBV28 and TRBJ2-2; a weak D match, TRBD2 (6 bases). V dropped 5 bases and J dropped 6 bases, with 16 bases sitting between them. The CDR3 contains 15 residues. Germline V gene lookup returns CDR1 MDHEN and CDR2 SYDVKM. CDR3 sequence (DNA): TGTGCCAGCAGTCCCAAACTTGGGAGGCCCGGGGAGCTGTTTTTT. It encodes CASSPKLGRPGELFF.

This clonotype occurred many times. The gene calls are TRBV10-3 and TRBJ1-2, with a tentative D call TRBD1 (6 bases). CDR1 and CDR2 from the germline V gene are ENHRY and SYGVKD. Trimming cost V 7 bases and J 4 bases, with 16 bases left between them. The CDR3 totals 14 residues. This CDR3 is CAITDNRDSYGYTF. CDR3 DNA sequence: TGTGCCATCACCGATAACAGGGATTCCTATGGCTACACCTTC.

In this sample, this clonotype turned up many times. The gene calls are TRBV4-1 and TRBJ2-7; TRBD2 aligns across 9 bases. The V and J ends lost 4 bases and 4 bases, in that order; junction bases with no gene match: 5. Germline V gene data show CDR1 as MGHRA and CDR2 as YSYEKL. The CDR3 runs to 14 residues. CDR3 coding DNA: TGCGCCAGCAGCCGTAGCGGGAGTGCTTACGAGCAGTACTTC. Its translation: CASSRSGSAYEQYF.

The table lists this clonotype with many counts. The junction departs from germline at one end; a sequencing error may be responsible. The rearrangement joins TRBV27 to TRBJ2-7; 8 bases agree with TRBD1. The germline gives CDR1 MNHEY, CDR2 SMNVEV (reference sequence). The CDR3 length is 13 residues. The CDR3 DNA sequence: TGTGCAAGCAGTCCCGGACAGGGCTTGGGGCAGTACTTC. It encodes CASSPGQGLGQYF.

The sample holds many counts of this clonotype. The V gene is TRBV7-9, the J gene TRBJ1-6, with TRBD1 matching over 7 bases. CDR3 length: 15 residues. J was trimmed by 4 bases and V by 5 bases; bases with no gene match: 5. The germline gives CDR1 SEHNR, CDR2 FQNEAQ (reference sequence). The DNA of the CDR3 is TGTGCCAGCAGCGTCCCGGGACAGTATAATTCACCCCTCCACTTT. It is translated as CASSVPGQYNSPLHF.